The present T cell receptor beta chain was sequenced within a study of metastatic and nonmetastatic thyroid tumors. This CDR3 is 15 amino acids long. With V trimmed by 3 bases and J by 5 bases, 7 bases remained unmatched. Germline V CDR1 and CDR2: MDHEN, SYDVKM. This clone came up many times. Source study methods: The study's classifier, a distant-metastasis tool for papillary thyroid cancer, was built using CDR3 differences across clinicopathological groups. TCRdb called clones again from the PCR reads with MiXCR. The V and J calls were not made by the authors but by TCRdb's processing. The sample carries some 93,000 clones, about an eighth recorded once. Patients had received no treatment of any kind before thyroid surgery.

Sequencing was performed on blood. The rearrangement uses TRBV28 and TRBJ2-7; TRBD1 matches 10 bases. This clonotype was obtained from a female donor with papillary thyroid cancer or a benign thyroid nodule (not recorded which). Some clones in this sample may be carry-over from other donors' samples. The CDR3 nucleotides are TGTGCCAGCAGTTTTTTGGGACAGGGGAGCGACGAGCAGTACTTC. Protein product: CASSFLGQGSDEQYF.